This note documents a single T cell receptor (beta chain) sequence. The CDR3 consists of 14 residues. The V segment lost 5 bases and the J segment 10 bases; nucleotides outside the gene matches: 8. Using its own MiXCR run on the 5' RACE reads, TCRdb lists one record per CDR3 protein. The top ten clones hold approximately 59% of a sample with some 92,000 distinct CDR3 sequences, under 30% of them seen once. The sample originates from a study of CD8 T cells in ankylosing spondylitis. The sequence was collected from a male donor with ankylosing spondylitis or in good health (not recorded which). The rearrangement joins TRBV12-3 or TRBV12-4 to TRBJ1-6; 7 nucleotides line up with TRBD1. The sequenced sample was blood, either unsorted or a sorted T cell fraction (not recorded which). The CDR3 loop reads CASSPGAGGSPLHF. CDR3 bases: TGTGCCAGCAGTCCCGGGGCAGGGGGGTCACCCCTCCACTTT.